Below are 30 T cell receptor beta chains sequenced from a single sample in a study of response to subunit inactivated influenza vaccine. In TCRdb, the RT-PCR reads were re-called with MiXCR into one record per CDR3 protein. The sample has about 610,000 distinct CDR3 sequences, approximately 15% seen once. The material sequenced was PBMCs from blood, taken roughly 13 days after vaccination. These receptors all come from a man between 45 and 60 years old who received an inactivated influenza vaccine.

This clonotype has only a few counts. The chain joins TRBV7-9 to TRBJ2-1, with 9 bases that match TRBD2. The CDR3 length is 17 residues. With V trimmed by 1 base and J by 7 bases, 11 bases remained unmatched. CDR1 and CDR2 (germline): SEHNR, FQNEAQ (reference sequence). The DNA for the CDR3 is TGTGCCAGCAGCTTAGATGGGGGCGGGGGGGCCCGGAATGAGCAGTTCTTC. This translates into CASSLDGGGGARNEQFF.

The chain recombines TRBV10-3 with TRBJ2-5; D is perhaps TRBD2 (5 bases). The V end was cut by 4 bases, the J end by 5 bases, with 14 bases between. Germline V gene sequence: CDR1 ENHRY, CDR2 SYGVKD. The CDR3 runs to 14 residues. The DNA of the CDR3 is TGTGCCATCAGTGCTACTAGAAATGAGGAGACCCAGTACTTC. Protein sequence: CAISATRNEETQYF.

The CDR3 nucleotides are TGTGCCAGCAGTTCTCTAGCGGGGGCCGAAAGCTACAATGAGCAGTTCTTC. It specifies CASSSLAGAESYNEQFF. The rearrangement joins TRBV5-6 to TRBJ2-1, with 10 bases aligning to TRBD2. Per the germline V gene, CDR1 is SGHDT and CDR2 is YYEEEE. Trimming took 5 bases from V and 3 from J; bases not matched to a gene: 11. The CDR3 runs to 17 residues.

The V call is TRBV18, the J call TRBJ2-4, with a possible D match to TRBD1 (5 bases). Germline CDR1 reads KGHSH; CDR2 reads LQKENI. The ends were cut back, 2 bases at V and 1 base at J, with 12 bases in the middle. The CDR3 contains 16 residues. The DNA for the CDR3 is TGTGCCAGCTCACCATCGCAGGGTATCGCCAAAAACATTCAGTACTTC. Translating it yields CASSPSQGIAKNIQYF. The full variable domain, in which reference TRBV18 and TRBJ2-4 provide the parts outside the CDR3, is NAGVMQNPRHLVRRRGQEARLRCSPMKGHSHVYWYRQLPEEGLKFMVYLQKENIIDESGMPKERFSAEFPKEGPSILRIQQVVRGDSAAYFCASSPSQGIAKNIQYFGAGTRLSVL.

This clonotype has a handful of counts. The CDR3 loop reads CASSPQRGGQETQYF. The CDR3 DNA reads as TGTGCCAGCAGCCCCCAACGGGGGGGCCAAGAGACCCAGTACTTC. The chain employs TRBV28 and TRBJ2-5; the match to TRBD2 covers 8 bases. J was trimmed by 1 base and V by 6 bases; bases with no gene match: 7. The CDR3 has 15 amino acids. CDR1 is MDHEN and CDR2 is SYDVKM in the germline V gene.

This clonotype occurred many times. The chain has TRBV20-1 and TRBJ1-5, with 8 bases that match TRBD1. Looked up from germline, CDR1 is DFQATT and CDR2 is SNEGSKA (reference sequence). V dropped 6 bases and J dropped 4; count of bases not matched to a gene: 2. The CDR3 totals 12 residues. In nucleotides, the CDR3 is TGCAGTGCCAGGACAGGGAATCAGCCCCAGCATTTT. Its protein is CSARTGNQPQHF.

This clonotype was observed a handful of times. The chain uses TRBV4-3 and TRBJ2-6; tentative D call: TRBD1 (6 bases). The CDR3 loop spans 17 amino acids. Trimming stripped 0 bases from V and 3 bases from J, with 12 bases between. CDR1 is LGHNA, CDR2 YSLEER, per germline. DNA for the CDR3: TGCGCCAGCAGCCAAGAAGTCAGGGGATATGGGGCCAACGTCCTGACTTTC. It specifies CASSQEVRGYGANVLTF.

The chain carries TRBV7-9 and TRBJ1-2; D gene uncertain. CDR1 is SEHNR, CDR2 FQNEAQ, per germline (reference sequence). V lost 4 bases and J lost 8, with 14 bases in between. There are 13 residues in the CDR3. CDR3 DNA: TGTGCCAGCAGCTCCCGGAGCCGGGTCGGCTACACCTTC. This translates into CASSSRSRVGYTF.

The rearrangement uses TRBV20-1 and TRBJ2-3; 13 bases are shared with TRBD2. Looked up from germline, CDR1 is DFQATT and CDR2 is SNEGSKA (reference sequence). V shed 6 bases and J 8 bases; nucleotides not matched to a gene: 14. CDR3 length: 16 amino acids. This chain's CDR3 is CSANERLAGGGGTQYF. The CDR3 DNA reads TGCAGTGCGAACGAGCGACTAGCGGGAGGAGGAGGTACGCAGTATTTT.

The sample holds a few counts of this clonotype. The chain is built from TRBV7-9 and TRBJ2-7; a possible D gene is TRBD1 (7 bases). The ends were cut back, 4 bases at V and 5 bases at J, with 24 bases in the middle. The CDR3 spans 17 residues. Germline loops: CDR1 SEHNR, CDR2 FQNEAQ (reference sequence). DNA of the CDR3: TGTGCCAGCAGCTCTCGGTTTCGGACAGGAGGGGGCAACGAGCAGTACTTC. Amino acids: CASSSRFRTGGGNEQYF. Complete variable domain (other parts from reference TRBV7-9 and TRBJ2-7): DTGVSQNPRHKITKRGQNVTFRCDPISEHNRLYWYRQTLGQGPEFLTYFQNEAQLEKSRLLSDRFSAERPKGSFSTLEIQRTEQGDSAMYLCASSSRFRTGGGNEQYFGPGTRLTVT.

The DNA of the CDR3 is TGTGCCAGCAGCTTTAACCCAGGGAGGGGAGATACGCAGTATTTT. Translating gives CASSFNPGRGDTQYF. The chain joins TRBV5-8 to TRBJ2-3; 7 nucleotides match TRBD2. Germline V lookup: CDR1 SGHTS, CDR2 YDEGEE. The junction had 8 bases not matched to a gene; V was cut back by 2 bases and J by 5 bases. There are 15 residues in the CDR3.

This clonotype was counted a few times. V usage is TRBV14 and J usage is TRBJ1-3; D gene ambiguous. Trimming removed 1 base from V and 0 bases from J, with 7 bases in between. This CDR3 is 15 amino acids long. CDR1 SGHDN and CDR2 FVKESK come from the germline V gene. DNA for the CDR3: TGTGCCAGCAGCCAAGCGGGGTACTCTGGAAACACCATATATTTT. It yields the protein CASSQAGYSGNTIYF.

This clonotype was detected a few times. The V and J genes are TRBV4-3 and TRBJ2-3, with 11 bases lining up with TRBD2. V dropped 1 base and J dropped 3; count of bases not matched to a gene: 6. Germline assignment: CDR1 LGHNA and CDR2 YSLEER. The CDR3 covers 17 residues. The chain's CDR3 is CASSQGTSGGKTDTQYF. The CDR3 nucleotides are TGCGCCAGCAGCCAAGGAACTAGCGGGGGAAAAACAGATACGCAGTATTTT.

The chain carries TRBV7-3 and TRBJ2-1, with D perhaps TRBD2 (5 bases). The germline gives CDR1 SGHTA, CDR2 FQGTGA. The V end was cut by 5 bases, the J end by 7 bases, with 18 bases between. This CDR3 has 15 residues. As DNA, the CDR3 is TGTGCCAGCAGCGCCGAGGGATCCGGGAAGAATGAGCAGTTCTTC. Its translation: CASSAEGSGKNEQFF.

V is TRBV27 and J is TRBJ2-7, with 10 bases identical to TRBD2. J gave up 0 bases and V 6 bases, and 11 bases lay outside the gene matches. The CDR3 is 17 residues long. Germline assignment: CDR1 MNHEY and CDR2 SMNVEV (reference sequence). The CDR3 loop reads CASRRTLAGAYSYEQYF. The CDR3 nucleotides are TGTGCCAGCAGGCGAACCCTAGCGGGAGCTTACTCCTACGAGCAGTACTTC.

The chain recombines TRBV24-1 with TRBJ2-2; D tentatively fits TRBD1 or TRBD2 (5 bases each). The V and J ends lost 3 bases and 3 bases respectively, with 13 bases between them. The CDR3 covers 16 residues. The germline V gene encodes CDR1 KGHDR and CDR2 SFDVKD. CDR3 in DNA: TGTGCCACCAGTGATCGAGGGACGGGACACACCGGGGAGCTGTTTTTT. Translated: CATSDRGTGHTGELFF.

J is TRBJ2-2 and V is TRBV2; no reliable D call. The CDR3 has 14 amino acids. Germline V gives CDR1 SNHLY, CDR2 FYNNEI. Between the trimmed V and J ends, which lost 5 bases and 1 base, there was a span of 8 bases. CDR3 nucleotide sequence: TGTGCCAGCAGTCAGTCACGGAACACCGGGGAGCTGTTTTTT. It is translated as CASSQSRNTGELFF.

The genes are TRBV9 and TRBJ2-7; tentatively, D is TRBD2 (5 bases). V was pared by 2 bases and J by 3 bases, with 12 bases between. Germline CDR1 reads SGDLS; CDR2 reads YYNGEE. This CDR3 has 14 amino acids. The chain's CDR3 is CASSVEGIGYEQYF. DNA for the CDR3: TGTGCCAGCAGCGTCGAGGGCATCGGCTACGAGCAGTACTTC.

The CDR3 bases are TGTGCCAGCAGAGGGGAACACTACGAGCAGTACTTC. Translated, it gives CASRGEHYEQYF. V and J are TRBV2 and TRBJ2-7; possible D gene TRBD1, 5 bases. This CDR3 region has 12 residues. Per germline, CDR1 SNHLY and CDR2 FYNNEI. V lost 6 bases and J 3 bases, leaving 9 bases between the germline ends. The full variable domain, rest sourced from reference TRBV2 and TRBJ2-7, is EPEVTQTPSHQVTQMGQEVILRCVPISNHLYFYWYRQILGQKVEFLVSFYNNEISEKSEIFDDQFSVERPDGSNFTLKIRSTKLEDSAMYFCASRGEHYEQYFGPGTRLTVT.

J is TRBJ2-7 and V is TRBV21-1; the table names TRBD2, a call not compared with the DNA. TRBV21-1 is a listed pseudogene. This CDR3 has 14 amino acids. CDR3 region: CASRTSGPTYEQYF. CDR3 nucleotides: TGTGCCAGCAGGACTAGCGGCCCTACCTACGAGCAGTACTTC.

The chain employs TRBV3-1 and TRBJ1-2; TRBD1 matches 10 bases. Germline V CDR1 and CDR2: LGHDT, YNNKEL (reference sequence). The CDR3 sequence is 13 residues long. V shed 4 bases, J shed 6 bases, and the junction held 2 bases outside the gene matches. CDR3 nucleotides: TGTGCCAGCAGCCCCGGGACAGGGGATGGCTACACCTTC. Its translation: CASSPGTGDGYTF.

The chain couples TRBV4-2 to TRBJ2-5; 8 nucleotides match TRBD1. The CDR3 is made up of 15 amino acids. With V trimmed by 0 bases and J by 7 bases, 7 bases remained unmatched. Germline V gives CDR1 LGHNA, CDR2 YNFKEQ. The CDR3 loop reads CASSQDVRGRVTQYF. CDR3 bases: TGTGCCAGCAGCCAAGATGTCAGGGGGCGCGTGACCCAGTACTTC.

The chain employs TRBV6-6 and TRBJ1-1, with D perhaps TRBD1 (5 bases). Germline assignment: CDR1 MNHNY and CDR2 SVGAGI (reference sequence). The CDR3 runs 13 residues. The V end lost 5 bases, the J end lost 4 bases, and 11 bases lay between the germline ends. CDR3 in amino acids: CASSGEGITEAFF. The CDR3 DNA is TGTGCCAGCAGTGGGGAGGGGATCACTGAAGCTTTCTTT.

This clonotype was seen a handful of times. The genes are TRBV29-1 and TRBJ2-1; no firm D call. The V and J ends lost 4 bases and 8 bases respectively, with 15 bases between them. CDR1 is SQVTM, CDR2 ANQGSEA, per germline. CDR3 length equals 13 residues. The CDR3 nucleotides are TGCAGCGTTGTCTTTGACCGACCCCATGAGCAGTTCTTC. Protein sequence: CSVVFDRPHEQFF.

The table lists this clonotype with many counts. The V gene is TRBV20-1, the J gene TRBJ2-3; 8 positions match TRBD2. CDR3 length equals 16 residues. Germline-derived CDR1 and CDR2 are DFQATT and SNEGSKA (reference sequence). Germline trimming cut 3 bases from V and 0 bases from J; bases unmatched to any gene: 8. CDR3: CSASRRGAHSTDTQYF. CDR3 bases: TGCAGTGCTAGTAGGCGGGGGGCCCATAGCACAGATACGCAGTATTTT.

This clonotype was detected ten times or more. This rearrangement joins TRBV10-3 to TRBJ2-1; D uncertain. V gave up 1 base and J gave up 4 bases, with 8 bases separating them. The CDR3 is 14 residues long. Per germline, CDR1 ENHRY and CDR2 SYGVKD. CDR3 loop: CAISELARYNEQFF. The CDR3 nucleotides read TGTGCCATCAGTGAGTTGGCTAGATACAATGAGCAGTTCTTC.

Many counts were recorded for this clonotype. V and J are TRBV20-1 and TRBJ2-6; 10 nucleotides align to TRBD2. The CDR3 has 17 residues. Germline loops: CDR1 DFQATT, CDR2 SNEGSKA (reference sequence). Trimming took 1 base from V and 4 from J; bases not matched to a gene: 7. The CDR3: CSARGTSGPPGANVLTF. The CDR3, as DNA: TGCAGTGCTAGAGGGACTAGCGGTCCCCCCGGGGCCAACGTCCTGACTTTC.

This clonotype has a handful of counts. V gene TRBV7-2 combines with J gene TRBJ1-4; D is uncertain. V lost 4 bases, J lost 8 bases, and 11 bases lay in between. This CDR3 contains 13 residues. Germline V CDR1 and CDR2: SGHTA, FQGNSA. CDR3 amino acids: CASSSRAAEKLFF. The CDR3, as DNA: TGTGCCAGCAGCTCAAGGGCGGCCGAAAAACTGTTTTTT.

V usage is TRBV6-2 or TRBV6-3 and J usage is TRBJ2-5, with 7 positions matching TRBD1. Trimming took 2 bases from V and 1 from J; bases not matched to a gene: 7. The CDR3 is 16 residues long. Germline assignment: CDR1 MNHEY and CDR2 SVGEGT. The CDR3 coding sequence is TGTGCCAGCAGTTACGACAGGGAAAGGGGCCAAGAGACCCAGTACTTC. Its protein is CASSYDRERGQETQYF.

The chain employs TRBV11-2 and TRBJ2-2; no clear D. CDR3 length equals 16 residues. Germline values: CDR1 SGHAT, CDR2 FQNNGV. V gave up 6 bases and J gave up 0 bases, with 14 bases separating them. DNA for the CDR3: TGTGCCAGCAGACCACGACGTCAAGCGAACACCGGGGAGCTGTTTTTT. Encoded protein: CASRPRRQANTGELFF.